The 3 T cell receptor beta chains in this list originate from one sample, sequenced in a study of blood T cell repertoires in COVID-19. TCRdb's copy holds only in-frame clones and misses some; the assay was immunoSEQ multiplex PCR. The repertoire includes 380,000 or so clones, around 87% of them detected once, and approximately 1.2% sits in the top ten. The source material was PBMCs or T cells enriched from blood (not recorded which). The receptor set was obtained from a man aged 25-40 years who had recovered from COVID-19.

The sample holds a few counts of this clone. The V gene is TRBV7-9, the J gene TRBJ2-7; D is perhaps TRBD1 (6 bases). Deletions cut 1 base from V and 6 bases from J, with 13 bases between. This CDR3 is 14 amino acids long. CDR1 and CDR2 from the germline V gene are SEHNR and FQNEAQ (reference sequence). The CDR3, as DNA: TGTGCCAGCAGCTTAGGGGACACCCAAGGCGAGCAGTACTTC. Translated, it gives CASSLGDTQGEQYF.

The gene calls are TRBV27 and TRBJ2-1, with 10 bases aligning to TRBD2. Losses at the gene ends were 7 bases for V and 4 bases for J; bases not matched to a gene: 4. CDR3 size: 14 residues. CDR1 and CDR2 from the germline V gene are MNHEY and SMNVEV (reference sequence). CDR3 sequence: CASKNSGGYNEQFF. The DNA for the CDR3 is TGTGCCAGCAAAAATAGCGGGGGGTACAATGAGCAGTTCTTC.

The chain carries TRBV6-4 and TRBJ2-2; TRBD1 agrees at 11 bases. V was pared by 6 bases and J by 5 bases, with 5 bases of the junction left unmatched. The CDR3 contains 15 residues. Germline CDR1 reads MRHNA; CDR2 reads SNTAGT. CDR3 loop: CASSEGTGGTGELFF. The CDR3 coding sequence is TGTGCCAGCAGCGAGGGGACAGGGGGGACCGGGGAGCTGTTTTTT.